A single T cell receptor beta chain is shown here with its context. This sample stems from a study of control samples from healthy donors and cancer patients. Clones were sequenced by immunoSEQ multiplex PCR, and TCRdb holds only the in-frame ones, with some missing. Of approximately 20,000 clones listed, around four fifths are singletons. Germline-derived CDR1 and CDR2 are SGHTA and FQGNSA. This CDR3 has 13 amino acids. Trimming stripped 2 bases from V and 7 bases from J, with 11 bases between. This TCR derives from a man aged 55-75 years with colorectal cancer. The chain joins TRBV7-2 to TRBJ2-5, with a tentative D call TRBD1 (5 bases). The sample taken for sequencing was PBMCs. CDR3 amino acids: CASSLTQTGTQYF. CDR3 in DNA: TGTGCCAGCAGCTTAACCCAAACAGGGACCCAGTACTTC.